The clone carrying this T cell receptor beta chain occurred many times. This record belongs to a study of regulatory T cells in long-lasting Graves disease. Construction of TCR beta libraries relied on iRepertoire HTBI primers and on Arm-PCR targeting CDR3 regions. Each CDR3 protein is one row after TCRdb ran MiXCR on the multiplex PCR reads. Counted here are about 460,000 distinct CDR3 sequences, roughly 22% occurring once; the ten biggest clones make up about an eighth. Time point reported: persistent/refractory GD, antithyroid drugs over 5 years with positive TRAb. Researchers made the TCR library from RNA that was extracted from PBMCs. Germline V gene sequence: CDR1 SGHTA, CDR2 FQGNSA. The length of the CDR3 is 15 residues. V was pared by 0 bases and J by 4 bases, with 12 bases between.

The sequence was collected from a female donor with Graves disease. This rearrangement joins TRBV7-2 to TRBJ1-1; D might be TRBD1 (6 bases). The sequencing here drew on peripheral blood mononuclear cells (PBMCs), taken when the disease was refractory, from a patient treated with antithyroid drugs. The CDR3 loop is CASSLARGFGTEAFF. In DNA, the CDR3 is TGTGCCAGCAGCTTAGCCAGGGGATTTGGCACTGAAGCTTTCTTT. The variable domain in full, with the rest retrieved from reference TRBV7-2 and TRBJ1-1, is GAGVSQSPSNKVTEKGKDVELRCDPISGHTALYWYRQSLGQGLEFLIYFQGNSAPDKSGLPSDRFSAERTGGSVSTLTIQRTQQEDSAVYLCASSLARGFGTEAFFGQGTRLTVV.